Listed here is a single T cell receptor beta chain. Its specificity is not known. TCRdb called the reads again in MiXCR, with one record for every CDR3 protein. The table records about half a million distinct CDR3 sequences, about two fifths of them present only once. The data were taken from a study of T cell repertoires in cytomegalovirus infection. The clonotype originates from a human donor in good health (CMV status not recorded). Some clones in this sample may be carry-over from other donors' samples. The source was cultured PBMCs, collected from culture after CMV antigen stimulation.

The DNA of the CDR3 is TGTGCCAGCAGCCTCACAAACTCATATGGCTACACCTTC. Translating gives CASSLTNSYGYTF. The V gene is TRBV7-2, the J gene TRBJ1-2, with D unclear. Trimming shortened V by 5 bases and J by 5 bases, and 12 bases separated the two germline ends. The germline gives CDR1 SGHTA, CDR2 FQGNSA. The CDR3 sequence is 13 residues long. Supplemented by reference TRBV7-2 and TRBJ1-2, the full variable domain reads GAGVSQSPSNKVTEKGKDVELRCDPISGHTALYWYRQSLGQGLEFLIYFQGNSAPDKSGLPSDRFSAERTGGSVSTLTIQRTQQEDSAVYLCASSLTNSYGYTFGSGTRLTVV.